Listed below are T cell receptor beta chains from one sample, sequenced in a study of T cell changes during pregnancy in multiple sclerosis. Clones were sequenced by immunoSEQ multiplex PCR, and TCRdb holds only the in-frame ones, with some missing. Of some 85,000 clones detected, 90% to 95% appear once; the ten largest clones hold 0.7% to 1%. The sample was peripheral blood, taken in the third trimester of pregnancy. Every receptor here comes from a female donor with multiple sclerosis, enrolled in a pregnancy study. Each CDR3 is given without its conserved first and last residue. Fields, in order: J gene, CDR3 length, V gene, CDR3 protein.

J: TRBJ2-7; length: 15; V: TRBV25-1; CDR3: ASSSPGLADSSYEQY
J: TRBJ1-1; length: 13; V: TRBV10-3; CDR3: AISEYMEGNTEAF
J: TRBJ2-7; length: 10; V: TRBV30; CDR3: AWDGGTYEQY
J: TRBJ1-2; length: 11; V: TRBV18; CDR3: ASSPLHSDGYT
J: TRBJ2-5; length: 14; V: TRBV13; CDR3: ASSLGDAGQQETQY
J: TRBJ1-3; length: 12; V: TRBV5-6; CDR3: ASSFSRVGNTIY
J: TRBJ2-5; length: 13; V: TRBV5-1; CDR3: ASSTGTSGQETQY
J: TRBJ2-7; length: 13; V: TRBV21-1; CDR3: ASSKIDRNPYEQY
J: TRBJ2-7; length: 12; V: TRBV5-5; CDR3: ASSLGAGEVEQY
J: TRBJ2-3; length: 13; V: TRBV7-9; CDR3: ASSLAEGRTDTQY
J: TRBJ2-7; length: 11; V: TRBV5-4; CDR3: ASSLHSTYEQY
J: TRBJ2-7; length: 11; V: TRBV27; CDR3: ASSLQANYEQY
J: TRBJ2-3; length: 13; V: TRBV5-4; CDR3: ASSLLIRGRDTQY
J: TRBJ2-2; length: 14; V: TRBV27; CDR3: ASSPGHLTNTGELF
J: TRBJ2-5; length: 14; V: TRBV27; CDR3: ASSSPTSGRTETQY
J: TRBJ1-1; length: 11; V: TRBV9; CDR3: ASSVSGDTEAF
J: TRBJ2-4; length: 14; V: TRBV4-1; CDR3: ASSGLGFLAKNIQY
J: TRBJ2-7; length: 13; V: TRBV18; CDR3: ASSRPGTATYEQY
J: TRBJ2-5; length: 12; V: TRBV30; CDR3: AWRDGPGGETQY
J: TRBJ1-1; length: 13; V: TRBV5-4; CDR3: ASNKAGTGSTEAF
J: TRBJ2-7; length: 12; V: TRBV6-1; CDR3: ASSRGQGDYEQY
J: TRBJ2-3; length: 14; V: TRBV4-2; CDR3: ASSAASGSSTDTQY
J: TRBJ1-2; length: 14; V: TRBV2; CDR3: ASSEAGTGGAEGYT
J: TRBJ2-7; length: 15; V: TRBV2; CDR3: ASSAGLAGDGGYEQY
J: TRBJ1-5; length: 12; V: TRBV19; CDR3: ASSIRGSNQPQH
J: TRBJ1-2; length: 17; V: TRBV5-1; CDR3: ASSLGGGRGSVRNYGYT
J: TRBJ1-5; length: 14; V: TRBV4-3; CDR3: ASSQGTGGGNQPQH
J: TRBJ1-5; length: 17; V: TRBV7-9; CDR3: ASSLEDPGGPRGNQPQH
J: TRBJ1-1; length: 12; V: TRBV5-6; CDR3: ASSLALMNTEAF
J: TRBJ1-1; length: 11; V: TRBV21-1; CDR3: ASSPQGSTEAF
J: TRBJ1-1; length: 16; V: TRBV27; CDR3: ASSGPDRGQNLGTEAF
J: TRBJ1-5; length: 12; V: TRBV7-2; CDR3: ASSPGGSNQPQH
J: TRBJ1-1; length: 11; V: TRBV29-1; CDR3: SVITGVHTEAF
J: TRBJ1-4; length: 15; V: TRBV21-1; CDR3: ASSKDLPGESNEKLF
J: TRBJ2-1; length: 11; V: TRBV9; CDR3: ASGDTVYNEQF
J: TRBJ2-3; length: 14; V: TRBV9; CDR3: ASSPGTSGWGDTQY
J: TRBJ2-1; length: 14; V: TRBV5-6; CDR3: ASSWWATSSYNEQF
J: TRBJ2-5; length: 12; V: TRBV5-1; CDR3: ASSLRTTQETQY
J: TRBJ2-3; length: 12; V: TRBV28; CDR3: ASRGTGVGNTQY
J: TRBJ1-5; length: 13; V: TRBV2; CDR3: ASTMDSGRNQPQH
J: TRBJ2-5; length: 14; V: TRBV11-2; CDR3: ASSLSDRGLFETQY
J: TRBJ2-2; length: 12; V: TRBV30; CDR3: AWIRTTNTGELF
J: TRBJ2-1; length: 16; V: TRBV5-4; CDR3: ASSQIVFSGRPNNEQF
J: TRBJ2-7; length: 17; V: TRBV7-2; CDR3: ASSSNPTALLLDSYEQY
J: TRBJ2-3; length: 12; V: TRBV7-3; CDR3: ASSPRQGVGAQY
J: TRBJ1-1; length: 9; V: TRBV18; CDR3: ASSQEVDAF
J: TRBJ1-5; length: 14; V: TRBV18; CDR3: ASSGSGTLSNQPQH
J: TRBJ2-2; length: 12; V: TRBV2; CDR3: ASRGDSTTGELF
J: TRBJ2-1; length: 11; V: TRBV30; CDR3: AWSRRGRREQF